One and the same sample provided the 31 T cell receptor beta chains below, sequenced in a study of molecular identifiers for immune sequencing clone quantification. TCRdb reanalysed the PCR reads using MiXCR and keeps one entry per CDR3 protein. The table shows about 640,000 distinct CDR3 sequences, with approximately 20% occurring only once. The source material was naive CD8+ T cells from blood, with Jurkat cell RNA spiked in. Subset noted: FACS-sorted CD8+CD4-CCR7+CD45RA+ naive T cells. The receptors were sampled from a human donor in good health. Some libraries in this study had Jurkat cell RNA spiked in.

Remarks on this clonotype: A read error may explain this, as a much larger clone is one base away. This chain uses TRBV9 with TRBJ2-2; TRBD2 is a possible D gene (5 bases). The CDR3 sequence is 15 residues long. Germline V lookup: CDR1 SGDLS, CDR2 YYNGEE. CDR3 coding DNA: TGTGCCAGCAGCGTAGGAGACACAGACACCGGGAAGCTGTTTTTT. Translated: CASSVGDTDTGKLFF.

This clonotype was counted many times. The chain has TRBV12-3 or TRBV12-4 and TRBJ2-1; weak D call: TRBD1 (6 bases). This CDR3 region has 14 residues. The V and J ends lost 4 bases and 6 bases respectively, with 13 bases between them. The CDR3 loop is CASSSGVLGNEQFF. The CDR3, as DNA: TGTGCCAGCAGTTCAGGGGTCCTGGGCAATGAGCAGTTCTTC.

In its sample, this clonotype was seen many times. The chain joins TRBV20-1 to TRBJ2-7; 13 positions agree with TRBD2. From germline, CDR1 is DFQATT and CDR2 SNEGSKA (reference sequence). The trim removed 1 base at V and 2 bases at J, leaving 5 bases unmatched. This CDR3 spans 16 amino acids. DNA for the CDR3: TGCAGTGCTAGAGGCCGGGGACTAGCGGGACCCTACGAGCAGTACTTC. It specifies CSARGRGLAGPYEQYF.

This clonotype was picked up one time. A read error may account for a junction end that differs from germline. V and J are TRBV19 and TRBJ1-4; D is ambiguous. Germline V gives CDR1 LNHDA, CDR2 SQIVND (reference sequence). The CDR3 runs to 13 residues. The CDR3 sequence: CASYVFYDEKLFF. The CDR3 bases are TGTGCCAGTTATGTCTTCTACGATGAAAAACTGTTTTTC. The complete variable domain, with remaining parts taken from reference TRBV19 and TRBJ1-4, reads DGGITQSPKYLFRKEGQNVTLSCEQNLNHDAMYWYRQDPGQGLRLIYYSQIVNDFQKGDIAEGYSVSREKKESFPLTVTSAQKNPTAFYLCASYVFYDEKLFFGSGTQLSVL.

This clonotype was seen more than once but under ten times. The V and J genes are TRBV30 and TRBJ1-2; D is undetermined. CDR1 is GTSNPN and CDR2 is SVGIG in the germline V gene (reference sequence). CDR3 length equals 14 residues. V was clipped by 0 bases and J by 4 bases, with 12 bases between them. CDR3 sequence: CAWSVRGAGYGYTF. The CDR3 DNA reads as TGTGCCTGGAGTGTTCGAGGAGCCGGCTATGGCTACACCTTC.

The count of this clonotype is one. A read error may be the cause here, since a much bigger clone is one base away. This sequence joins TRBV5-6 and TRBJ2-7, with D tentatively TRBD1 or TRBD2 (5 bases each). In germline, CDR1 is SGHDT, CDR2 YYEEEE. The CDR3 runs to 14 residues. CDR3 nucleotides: TGTGCCAGCAGTTGGGACCGAAGCTCCTACGGGCAGTACTTC. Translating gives CASSWDRSSYGQYF.

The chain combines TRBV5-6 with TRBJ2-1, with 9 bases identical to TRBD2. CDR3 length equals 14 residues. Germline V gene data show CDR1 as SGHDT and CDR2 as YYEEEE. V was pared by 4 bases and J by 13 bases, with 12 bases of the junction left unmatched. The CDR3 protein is CASSLEEREASQFF. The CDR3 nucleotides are TGTGCCAGCAGCCTGGAGGAGCGGGAGGCCTCCCAGTTCTTC.

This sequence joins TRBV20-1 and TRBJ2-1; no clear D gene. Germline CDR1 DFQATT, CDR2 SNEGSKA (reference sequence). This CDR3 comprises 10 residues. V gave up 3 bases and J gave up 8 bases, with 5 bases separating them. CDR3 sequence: CSASIHEQFF. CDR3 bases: TGCAGTGCTAGTATCCATGAGCAGTTCTTC.

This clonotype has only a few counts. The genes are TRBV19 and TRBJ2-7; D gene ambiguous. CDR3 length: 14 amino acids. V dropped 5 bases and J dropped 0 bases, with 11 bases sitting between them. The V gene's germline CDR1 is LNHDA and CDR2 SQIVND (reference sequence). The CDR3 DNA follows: TGTGCCAGTAGTGTTGTCTCGAGCTCCTACGAGCAGTACTTC. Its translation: CASSVVSSSYEQYF.

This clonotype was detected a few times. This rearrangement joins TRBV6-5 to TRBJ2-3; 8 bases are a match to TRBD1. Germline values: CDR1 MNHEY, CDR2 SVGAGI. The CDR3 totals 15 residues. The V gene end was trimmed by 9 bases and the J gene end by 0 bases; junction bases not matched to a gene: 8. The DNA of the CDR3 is TGTGCCAGTAAGACAGGGGACTTTAGCACAGATACGCAGTATTTT. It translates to CASKTGDFSTDTQYF.

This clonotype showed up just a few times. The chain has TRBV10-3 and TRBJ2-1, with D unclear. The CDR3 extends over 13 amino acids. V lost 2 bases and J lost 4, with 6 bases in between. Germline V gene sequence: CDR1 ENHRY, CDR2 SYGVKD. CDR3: CAISEPGYNEQFF. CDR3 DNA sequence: TGTGCCATCAGTGAGCCTGGTTACAATGAGCAGTTCTTC.

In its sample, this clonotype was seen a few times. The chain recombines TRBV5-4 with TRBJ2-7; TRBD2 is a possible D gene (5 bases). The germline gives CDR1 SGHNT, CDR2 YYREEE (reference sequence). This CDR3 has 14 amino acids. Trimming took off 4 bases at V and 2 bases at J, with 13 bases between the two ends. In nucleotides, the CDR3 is TGTGCCAGCAGCCCGACGGGGAAAACCTACGAGCAGTACTTC. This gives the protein CASSPTGKTYEQYF.

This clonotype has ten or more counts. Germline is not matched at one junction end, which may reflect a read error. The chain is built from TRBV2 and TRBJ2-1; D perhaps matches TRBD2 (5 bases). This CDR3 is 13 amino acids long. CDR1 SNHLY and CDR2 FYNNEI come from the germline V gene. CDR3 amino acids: CAGRPGAYNEQFF. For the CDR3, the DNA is TGTGCCGGCAGGCCCGGGGCCTACAATGAGCAGTTCTTC.

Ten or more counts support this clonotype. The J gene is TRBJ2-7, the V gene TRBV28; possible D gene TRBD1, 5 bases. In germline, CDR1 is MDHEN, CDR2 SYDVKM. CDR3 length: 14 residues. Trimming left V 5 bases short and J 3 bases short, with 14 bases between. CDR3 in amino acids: CASSLRGQIYEQYF. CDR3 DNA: TGTGCCAGCAGTCTTAGGGGCCAGATCTACGAGCAGTACTTC.

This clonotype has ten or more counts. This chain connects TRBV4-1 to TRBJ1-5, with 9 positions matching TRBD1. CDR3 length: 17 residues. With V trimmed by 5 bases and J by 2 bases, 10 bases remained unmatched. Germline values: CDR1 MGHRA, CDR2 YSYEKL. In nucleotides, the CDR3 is TGCGCCAGCAGCGAAACAGGGGGCGGCGGGGGCAATCAGCCCCAGCATTTT. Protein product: CASSETGGGGGNQPQHF.

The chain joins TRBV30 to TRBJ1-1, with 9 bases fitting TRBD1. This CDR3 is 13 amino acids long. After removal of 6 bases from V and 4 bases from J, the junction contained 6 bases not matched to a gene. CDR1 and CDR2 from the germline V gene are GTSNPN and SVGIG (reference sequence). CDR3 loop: CACTGGLGTEAFF. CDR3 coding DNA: TGTGCCTGTACAGGGGGCTTGGGCACTGAAGCTTTCTTT.

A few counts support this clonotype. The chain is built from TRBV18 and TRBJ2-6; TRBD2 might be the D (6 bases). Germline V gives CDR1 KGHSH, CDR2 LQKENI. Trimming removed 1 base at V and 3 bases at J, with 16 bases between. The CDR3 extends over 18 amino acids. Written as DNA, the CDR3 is TGTGCCAGCTCACCACTGCCACCTACTAGCCTTGGGGCCAACGTCCTGACTTTC. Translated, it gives CASSPLPPTSLGANVLTF.

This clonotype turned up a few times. Written as DNA, the CDR3 is TGTGCCACCAGTGGAACGACAGCTAGCACAGATACGCAGTATTTT. Protein: CATSGTTASTDTQYF. This chain joins TRBV24-1 and TRBJ2-3; tentatively, D is TRBD1 (5 bases). The germline V and J ends were trimmed by 5 bases and 0 bases, with 11 bases remaining between them. The CDR3 has 15 amino acids. Looked up from germline, CDR1 is KGHDR and CDR2 is SFDVKD.

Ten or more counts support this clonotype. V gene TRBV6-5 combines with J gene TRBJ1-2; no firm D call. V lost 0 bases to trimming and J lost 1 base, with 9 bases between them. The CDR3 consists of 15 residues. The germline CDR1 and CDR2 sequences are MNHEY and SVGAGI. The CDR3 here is CASSYSEYGNYGYTF. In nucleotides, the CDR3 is TGTGCCAGCAGTTACTCGGAATACGGTAACTATGGCTACACCTTC.

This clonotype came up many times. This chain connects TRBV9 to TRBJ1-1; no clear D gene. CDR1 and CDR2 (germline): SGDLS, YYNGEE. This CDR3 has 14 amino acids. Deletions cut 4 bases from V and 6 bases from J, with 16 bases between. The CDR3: CASSSRTDPAEAFF. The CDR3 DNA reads TGTGCCAGCAGCTCCCGGACGGACCCAGCTGAAGCTTTCTTT.

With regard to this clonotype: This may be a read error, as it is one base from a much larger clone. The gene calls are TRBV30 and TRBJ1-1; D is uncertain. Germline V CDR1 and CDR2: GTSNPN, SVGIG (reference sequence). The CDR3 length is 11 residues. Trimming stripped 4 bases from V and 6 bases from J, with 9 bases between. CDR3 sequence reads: CAWKVRAEAFF. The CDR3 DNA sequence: TGTGCCTGGAAGGTTCGTGCTGAAGCTTTCTTT.

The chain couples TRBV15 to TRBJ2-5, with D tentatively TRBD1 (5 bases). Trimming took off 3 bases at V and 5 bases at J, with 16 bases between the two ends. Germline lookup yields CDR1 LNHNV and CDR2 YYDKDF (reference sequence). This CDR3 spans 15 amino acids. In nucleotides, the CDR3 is TGTGCCACCAGCAGCCCCAACGCAGGGTTGGAGACCCAGTACTTC. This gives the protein CATSSPNAGLETQYF.

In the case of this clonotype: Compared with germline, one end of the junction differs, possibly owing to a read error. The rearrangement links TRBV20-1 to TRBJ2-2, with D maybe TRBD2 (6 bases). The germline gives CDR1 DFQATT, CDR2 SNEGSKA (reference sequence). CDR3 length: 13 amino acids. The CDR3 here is CSARDRGTGELFF. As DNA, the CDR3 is TGCAGTGCGAGAGACCGGGGGACCGGGGAGCTGTTTTTT.

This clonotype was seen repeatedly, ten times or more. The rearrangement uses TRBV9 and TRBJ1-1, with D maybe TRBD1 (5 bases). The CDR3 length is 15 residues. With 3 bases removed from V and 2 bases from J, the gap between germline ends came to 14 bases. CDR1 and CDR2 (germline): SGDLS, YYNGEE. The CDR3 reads CASSATGGYNTEAFF. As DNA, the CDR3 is TGTGCCAGCAGCGCGACGGGGGGGTATAACACTGAAGCTTTCTTT.

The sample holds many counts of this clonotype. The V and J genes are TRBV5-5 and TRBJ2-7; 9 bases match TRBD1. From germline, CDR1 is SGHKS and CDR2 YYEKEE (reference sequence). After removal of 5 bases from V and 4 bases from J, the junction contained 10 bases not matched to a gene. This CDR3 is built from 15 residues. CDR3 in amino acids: CASSYRPGQGYEQYF. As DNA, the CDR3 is TGTGCCAGCAGTTACCGACCGGGACAGGGTTACGAGCAGTACTTC.

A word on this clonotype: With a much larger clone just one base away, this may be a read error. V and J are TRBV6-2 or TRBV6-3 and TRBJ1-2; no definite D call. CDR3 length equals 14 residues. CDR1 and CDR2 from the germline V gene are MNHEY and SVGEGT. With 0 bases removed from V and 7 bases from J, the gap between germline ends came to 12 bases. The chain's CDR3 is CASSYSRGSSGYTF. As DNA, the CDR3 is TGTGCCAGCAGTTACTCCCGGGGATCCAGTGGCTACACCTTC.

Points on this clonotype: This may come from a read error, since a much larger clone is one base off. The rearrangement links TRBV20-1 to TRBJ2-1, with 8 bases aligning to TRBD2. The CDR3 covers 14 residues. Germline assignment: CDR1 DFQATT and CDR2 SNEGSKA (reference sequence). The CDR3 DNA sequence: TGCAGTGCTAAAGCGGGAGTTTCCTACAATGAGCGGTTCTTC. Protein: CSAKAGVSYNERFF.

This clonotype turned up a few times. CDR3 loop: CASSLYIVGEAFF. The CDR3 DNA is TGTGCCAGCAGTCTCTACATTGTGGGTGAAGCTTTCTTT. This chain links TRBV28 with TRBJ1-1, with no clear D. CDR1 and CDR2 (germline): MDHEN, SYDVKM. V was cut by 5 bases and J by 7 bases, with 14 bases left in between. This CDR3 comprises 13 residues.

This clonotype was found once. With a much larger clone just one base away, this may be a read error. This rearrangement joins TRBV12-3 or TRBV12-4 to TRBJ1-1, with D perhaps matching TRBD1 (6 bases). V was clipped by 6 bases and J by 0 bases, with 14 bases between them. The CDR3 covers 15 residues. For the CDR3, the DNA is TGTGCCAGCAGCCAATGCGGGACAATGAACACTGAAGCTTTCTTT. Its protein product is CASSQCGTMNTEAFF.

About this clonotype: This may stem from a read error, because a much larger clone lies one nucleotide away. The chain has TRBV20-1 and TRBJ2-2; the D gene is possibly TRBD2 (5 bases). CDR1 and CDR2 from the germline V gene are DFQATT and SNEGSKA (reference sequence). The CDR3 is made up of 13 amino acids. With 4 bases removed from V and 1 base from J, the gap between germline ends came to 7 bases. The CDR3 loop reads CSATGENTGELFF. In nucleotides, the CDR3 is TGCAGTGCTACCGGGGAGAACACCGGGGAGCTGTTTTTT.

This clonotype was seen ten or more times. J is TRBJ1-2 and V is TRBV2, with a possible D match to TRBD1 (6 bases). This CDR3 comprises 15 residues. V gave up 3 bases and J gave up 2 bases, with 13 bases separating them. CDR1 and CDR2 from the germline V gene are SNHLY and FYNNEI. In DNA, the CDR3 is TGTGCCAGCAGTGAGGGGGCGCGTAGGAACTATGGCTACACCTTC. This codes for CASSEGARRNYGYTF.